This TCR beta chain was recorded in a study of vaccination and CD4 T cells after COVID-19. Treatment in this sample: roughly 10-day PBMC culture with coronavirus spike peptide pools or control peptides (ViraFEST assay). Sequencing of DNA taken from cultured CD4+ T cells relied on the Oncomine TCR Beta short-read assay. TCRdb itself ran the PCR reads through MiXCR, one entry per CDR3 protein. The table includes 15,000 or so distinct CDR3 sequences, around 70% detected once. On this clonotype itself: Its target is not known.

V lost 5 bases and J 2 bases, leaving 12 bases between the germline ends. Per germline, CDR1 SNHLY and CDR2 FYNNEI. The CDR3 runs 14 residues. This TCR was recovered from a human donor who had recovered from COVID-19. The sequenced sample was CD4+ T cells from blood, cultured in vitro. This chain joins TRBV2 and TRBJ1-1, with TRBD1 as a possible D gene (5 bases). The CDR3 sequence: CASSHRTLNTEAFF. The CDR3 DNA follows: TGTGCCAGCAGTCACCGGACATTAAACACTGAAGCTTTCTTT. Complete variable domain (other parts from reference TRBV2 and TRBJ1-1): EPEVTQTPSHQVTQMGQEVILRCVPISNHLYFYWYRQILGQKVEFLVSFYNNEISEKSEIFDDQFSVERPDGSNFTLKIRSTKLEDSAMYFCASSHRTLNTEAFFGQGTRLTVV.